Listed here is a single T cell receptor (beta chain). Its target is unknown. This sample also contains other DNA sequences that code for the same CDR3. This record belongs to a study of OX40 agonist ivuxolimab in advanced cancers. Study context: Mean age 60 years, range roughly 20 to 85; just over 80% male.

Study-wide results and caveats: Among T cells, CD8+ cells averaged more expanded clones than CD4+ cells. Not determined was the antigen specificity of the expanded peripheral T cells.

Clones were read by immunoSEQ multiplex PCR, and TCRdb kept only the in-frame ones, dropping some. The sample lists around 41,000 clones; approximately 90% were seen once. V gave up 2 bases and J gave up 6 bases; unmatched junction bases: 4. Germline CDR1 reads GTSNPN; CDR2 reads SVGIG (reference sequence). CDR3 length: 12 amino acids. The sample was CD4+ or CD8+ T cells sorted from blood, taken in a trial of the OX40 agonist ivuxolimab. The receptor was derived from an adult with an advanced solid tumor such as melanoma, head and neck, liver or kidney cancer. The chain employs TRBV30 and TRBJ2-7; 7 positions agree with TRBD1. The DNA of the CDR3 is TGTGCCTGGAGTCGAGGGGGCCTCGAGCAGTACTTC. Its protein product is CAWSRGGLEQYF.